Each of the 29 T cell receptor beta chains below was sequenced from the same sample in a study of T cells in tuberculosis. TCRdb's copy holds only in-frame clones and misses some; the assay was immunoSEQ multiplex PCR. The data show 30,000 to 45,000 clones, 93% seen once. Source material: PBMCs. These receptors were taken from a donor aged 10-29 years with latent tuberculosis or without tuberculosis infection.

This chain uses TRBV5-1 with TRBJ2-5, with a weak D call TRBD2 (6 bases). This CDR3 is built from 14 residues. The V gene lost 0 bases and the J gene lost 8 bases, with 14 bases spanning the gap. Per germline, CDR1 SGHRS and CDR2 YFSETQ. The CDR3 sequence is CASSLENPRETQYF. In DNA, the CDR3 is TGCGCCAGCAGCTTGGAGAACCCGCGGGAAACCCAGTACTTC.

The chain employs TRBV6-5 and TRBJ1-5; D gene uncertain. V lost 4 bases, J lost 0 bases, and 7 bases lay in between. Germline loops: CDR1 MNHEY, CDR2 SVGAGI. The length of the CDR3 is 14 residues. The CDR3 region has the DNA TGTGCCAGCAGTTTGAGGGCTAGCAATCAGCCCCAGCATTTT. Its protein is CASSLRASNQPQHF.

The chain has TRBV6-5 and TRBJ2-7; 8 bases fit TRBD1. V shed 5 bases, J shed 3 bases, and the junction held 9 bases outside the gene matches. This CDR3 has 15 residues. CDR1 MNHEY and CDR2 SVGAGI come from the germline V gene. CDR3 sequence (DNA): TGTGCCAGCAGTATGAGACAGGGGAGAAGCTACGAGCAGTACTTC. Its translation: CASSMRQGRSYEQYF.

The CDR3 protein is CASSQGLAGGNNEQFF. The CDR3 DNA reads as TGTGCCAGCAGCCAGGGACTAGCGGGAGGAAACAATGAGCAGTTCTTC. V usage is TRBV4-2 and J usage is TRBJ2-1, with 15 bases fitting TRBD2. CDR3 length: 16 residues. Trimming at V came to 3 bases and at J to 5 bases, leaving 2 bases not matched to a gene. Germline V gene lookup returns CDR1 LGHNA and CDR2 YNFKEQ.

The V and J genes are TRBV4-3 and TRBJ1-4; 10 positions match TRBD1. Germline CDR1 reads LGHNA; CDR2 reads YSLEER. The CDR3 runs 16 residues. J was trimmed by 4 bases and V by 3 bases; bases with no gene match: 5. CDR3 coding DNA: TGCGCCAGCAGCCAGGACAGGGGGGGCCTTAATGAAAAACTGTTTTTT. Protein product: CASSQDRGGLNEKLFF.

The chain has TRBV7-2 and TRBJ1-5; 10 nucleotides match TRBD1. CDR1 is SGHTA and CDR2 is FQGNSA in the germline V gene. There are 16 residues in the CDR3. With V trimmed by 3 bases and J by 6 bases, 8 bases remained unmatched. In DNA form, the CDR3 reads TGTGCCAGCAGCTTCTCGACAGGGGGCGAGGGTCAGCCCCAGCATTTT. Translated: CASSFSTGGEGQPQHF.

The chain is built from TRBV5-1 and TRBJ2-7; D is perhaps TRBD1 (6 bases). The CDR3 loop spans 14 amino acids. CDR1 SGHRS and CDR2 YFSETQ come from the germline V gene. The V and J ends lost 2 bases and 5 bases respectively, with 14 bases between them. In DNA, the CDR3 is TGCGCCAGCAGCTTCACAGGGTTCTCGGACGAGCAGTACTTC. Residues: CASSFTGFSDEQYF.

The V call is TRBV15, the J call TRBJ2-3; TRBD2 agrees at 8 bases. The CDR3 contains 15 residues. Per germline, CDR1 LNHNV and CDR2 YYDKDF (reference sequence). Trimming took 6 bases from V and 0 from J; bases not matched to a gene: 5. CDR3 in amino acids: CATSVGGGSTDTQYF. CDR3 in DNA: TGTGCCACCAGTGTCGGGGGGGGGAGCACAGATACGCAGTATTTT.

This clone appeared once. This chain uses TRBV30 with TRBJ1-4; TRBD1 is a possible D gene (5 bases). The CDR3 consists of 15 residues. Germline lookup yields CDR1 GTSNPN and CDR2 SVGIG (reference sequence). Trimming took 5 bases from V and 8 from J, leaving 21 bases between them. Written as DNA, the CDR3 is TGTGCCTGGCTCTTACGGGGGAAGGGGCGCGAAAAACTGTTTTTT. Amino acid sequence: CAWLLRGKGREKLFF.

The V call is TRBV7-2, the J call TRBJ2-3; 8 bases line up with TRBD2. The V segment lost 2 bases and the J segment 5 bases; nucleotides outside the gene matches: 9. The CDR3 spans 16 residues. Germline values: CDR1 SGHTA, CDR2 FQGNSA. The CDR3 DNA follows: TGTGCCAGCAGCTTAAGACGGGGGGGCCAGGAAGATACGCAGTATTTT. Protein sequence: CASSLRRGGQEDTQYF.

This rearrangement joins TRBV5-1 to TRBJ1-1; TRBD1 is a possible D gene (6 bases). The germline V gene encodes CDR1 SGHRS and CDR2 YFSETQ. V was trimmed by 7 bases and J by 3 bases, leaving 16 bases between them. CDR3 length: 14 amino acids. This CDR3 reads CASEVGGADTEAFF. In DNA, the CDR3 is TGCGCCAGCGAAGTGGGGGGGGCGGACACTGAAGCTTTCTTT.

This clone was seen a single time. CDR3 sequence reads: CASSARTDNEQFF. CDR3 nucleotide sequence: TGTGCCAGCAGCGCCCGGACAGACAATGAGCAGTTCTTC. V gene TRBV9 combines with J gene TRBJ2-1; a possible D gene is TRBD1 (6 bases). Trimming stripped 3 bases from V and 5 bases from J, with 9 bases between. Germline loops: CDR1 SGDLS, CDR2 YYNGEE. The CDR3 is 13 amino acids.

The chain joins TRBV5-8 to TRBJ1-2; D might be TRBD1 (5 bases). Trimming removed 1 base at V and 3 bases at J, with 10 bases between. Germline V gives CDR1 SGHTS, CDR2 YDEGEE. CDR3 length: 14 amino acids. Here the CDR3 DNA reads TGTGCCAGCAGCTTGCTGATGACAGACTATGGCTACACCTTC. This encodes CASSLLMTDYGYTF.

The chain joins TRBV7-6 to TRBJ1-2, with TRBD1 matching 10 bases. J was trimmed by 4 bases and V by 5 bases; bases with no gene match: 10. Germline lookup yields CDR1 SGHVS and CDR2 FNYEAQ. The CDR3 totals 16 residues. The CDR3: CASSLDGTGAPYGYTF. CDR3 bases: TGTGCCAGCAGCCTTGACGGGACAGGGGCCCCCTATGGCTACACCTTC.

The CDR3 bases are TGTGCCAGCAGCTTCGAGGATACGCAGTATTTT. Protein product: CASSFEDTQYF. V and J are TRBV5-4 and TRBJ2-3; D is undetermined. V was clipped by 2 bases and J by 6 bases, with 4 bases between them. The CDR3 is 11 amino acids. Germline CDR1 reads SGHNT; CDR2 reads YYREEE (reference sequence).

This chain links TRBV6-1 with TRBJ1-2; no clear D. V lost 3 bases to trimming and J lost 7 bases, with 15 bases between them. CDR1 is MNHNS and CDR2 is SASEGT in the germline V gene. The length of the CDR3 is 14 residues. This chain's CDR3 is CASSDSYTVSGYTF. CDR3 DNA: TGTGCCAGCAGTGACTCGTACACAGTTAGTGGCTACACCTTC.

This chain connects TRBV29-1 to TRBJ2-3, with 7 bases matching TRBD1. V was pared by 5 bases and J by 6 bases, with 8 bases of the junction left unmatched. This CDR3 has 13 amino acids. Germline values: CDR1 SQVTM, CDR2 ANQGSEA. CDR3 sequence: CSVSTGSPDTQYF. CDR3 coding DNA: TGCAGCGTTTCGACAGGGAGCCCCGATACGCAGTATTTT.

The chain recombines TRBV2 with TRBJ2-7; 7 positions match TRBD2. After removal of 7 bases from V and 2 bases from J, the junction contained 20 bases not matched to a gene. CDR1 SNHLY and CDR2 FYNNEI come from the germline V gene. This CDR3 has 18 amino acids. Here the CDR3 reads CASMKPPKMSSGAYEQYF. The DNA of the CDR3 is TGTGCCAGCATGAAACCCCCAAAGATGTCTAGCGGTGCCTACGAGCAGTACTTC.

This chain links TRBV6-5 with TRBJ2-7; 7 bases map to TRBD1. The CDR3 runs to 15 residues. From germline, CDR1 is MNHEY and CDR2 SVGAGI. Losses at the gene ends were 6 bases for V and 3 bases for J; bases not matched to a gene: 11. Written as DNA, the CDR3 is TGTGCCAGCAGGCAAACAGGGGTCGGAAACTACGAGCAGTACTTC. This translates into CASRQTGVGNYEQYF.

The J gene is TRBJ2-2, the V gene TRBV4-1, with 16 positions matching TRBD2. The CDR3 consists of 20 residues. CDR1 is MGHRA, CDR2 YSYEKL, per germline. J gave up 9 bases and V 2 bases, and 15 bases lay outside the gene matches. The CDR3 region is CASSQPPGLAGGLSSRELFF. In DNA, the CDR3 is TGCGCCAGCAGCCAACCCCCGGGACTAGCGGGGGGGCTGAGCTCTCGGGAGCTGTTTTTT.

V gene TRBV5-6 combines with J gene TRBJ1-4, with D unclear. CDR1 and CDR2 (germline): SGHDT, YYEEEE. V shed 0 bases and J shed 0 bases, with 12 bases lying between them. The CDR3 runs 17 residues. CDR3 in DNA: TGTGCCAGCAGCTTGGCCGGCTACAGAGCAACTAATGAAAAACTGTTTTTT. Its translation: CASSLAGYRATNEKLFF.

The CDR3 region has the DNA TGTGCCAGTAGTAACAGGGGAGGCGAGCAGTACTTC. Translated, it gives CASSNRGGEQYF. The chain links TRBV19 to TRBJ2-7; D possibly corresponds to TRBD1 (7 bases). The germline V gene has CDR1 LNHDA and CDR2 SQIVND (reference sequence). The CDR3 covers 12 residues. Trimming took off 4 bases at V and 6 bases at J, with 10 bases between the two ends.

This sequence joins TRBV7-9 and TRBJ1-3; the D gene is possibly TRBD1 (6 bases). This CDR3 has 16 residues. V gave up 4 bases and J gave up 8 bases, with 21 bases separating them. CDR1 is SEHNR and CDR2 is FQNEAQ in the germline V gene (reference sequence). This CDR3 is CASSSYRAMGADTIYF. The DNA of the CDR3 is TGTGCCAGCAGCTCATACAGGGCGATGGGCGCGGACACCATATATTTT.

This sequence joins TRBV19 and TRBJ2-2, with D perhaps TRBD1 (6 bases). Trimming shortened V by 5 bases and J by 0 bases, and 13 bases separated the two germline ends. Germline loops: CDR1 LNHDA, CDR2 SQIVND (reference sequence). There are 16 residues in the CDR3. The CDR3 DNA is TGTGCCAGTAGTCCGGACAGAACAACGAACACCGGGGAGCTGTTTTTT. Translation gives CASSPDRTTNTGELFF.

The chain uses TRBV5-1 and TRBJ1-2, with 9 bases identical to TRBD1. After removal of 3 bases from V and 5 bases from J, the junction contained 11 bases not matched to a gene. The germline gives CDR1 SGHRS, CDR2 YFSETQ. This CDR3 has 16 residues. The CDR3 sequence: CASSSQGGTGRYGYTF. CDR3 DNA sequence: TGCGCCAGCAGCTCCCAAGGGGGGACAGGGAGGTATGGCTACACCTTC.

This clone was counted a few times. The CDR3 loop reads CASSEILAGTSYEQYF. The CDR3 DNA follows: TGTGCCAGCAGTGAAATCCTAGCGGGAACTTCCTACGAGCAGTACTTC. V usage is TRBV6-1 and J usage is TRBJ2-7, with 9 bases identical to TRBD2. This CDR3 contains 16 residues. In germline, CDR1 is MNHNS, CDR2 SASEGT. Unmatched junction bases numbered 6, after V lost 2 bases and J lost 1 base.

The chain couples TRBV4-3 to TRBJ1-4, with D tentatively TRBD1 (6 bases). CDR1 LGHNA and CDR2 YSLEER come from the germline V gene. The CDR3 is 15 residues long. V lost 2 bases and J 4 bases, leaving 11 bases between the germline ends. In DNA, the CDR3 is TGCGCCAGCAGCCAAACGACAGGATATAATGAAAAACTGTTTTTT. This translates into CASSQTTGYNEKLFF.

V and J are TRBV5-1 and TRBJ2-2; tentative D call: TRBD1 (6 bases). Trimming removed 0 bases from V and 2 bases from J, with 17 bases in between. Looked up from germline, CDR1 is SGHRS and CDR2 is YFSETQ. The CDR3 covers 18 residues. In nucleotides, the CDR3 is TGCGCCAGCAGCTTGGAGGCCGGACAGACTTTAAACACCGGGGAGCTGTTTTTT. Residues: CASSLEAGQTLNTGELFF.

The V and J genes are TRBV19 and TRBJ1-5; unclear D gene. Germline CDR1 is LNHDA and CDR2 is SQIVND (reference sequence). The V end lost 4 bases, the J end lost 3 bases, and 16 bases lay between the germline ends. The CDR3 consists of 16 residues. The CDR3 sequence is CASSNWRRDINQPQHF. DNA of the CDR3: TGTGCCAGTAGTAATTGGCGCCGGGATATCAATCAGCCCCAGCATTTT.